Each of the 29 T cell receptor beta chains below was sequenced from the same sample in a study of Graves' ophthalmopathy and Graves' hyperthyroidism. Using RNA transcripts, the TCR beta CDR3 regions were amplified. First-round RT-PCR with HTBI primers preceded a second-round multiplex PCR. MiXCR, applied by TCRdb to the multiplex PCR reads, yields one record per CDR3 protein. Of 500,000 to 700,000 distinct CDR3 sequences in the sample, about 24% were seen once. The sequenced sample consisted of peripheral blood. All receptors come from a woman aged 18-29 years with stable Graves' hyperthyroidism. Some clones in this sample may be carry-over from other donors' samples.

The rearrangement links TRBV11-2 to TRBJ2-7; either TRBD1 or TRBD2 may supply D (5 bases each). This CDR3 comprises 15 residues. Trimming stripped 6 bases from V and 0 bases from J, with 15 bases between. Looked up from germline, CDR1 is SGHAT and CDR2 is FQNNGV. The CDR3 loop is CASRSPGTASYEQYF. CDR3 DNA: TGTGCCAGCAGGTCTCCCGGGACGGCCTCCTACGAGCAGTACTTC.

This clonotype has ten or more counts. This sequence joins TRBV20-1 and TRBJ1-1; D may be TRBD1 (6 bases). The germline V and J ends were trimmed by 1 base and 1 base, with 13 bases remaining between them. The V gene's germline CDR1 is DFQATT and CDR2 SNEGSKA (reference sequence). This CDR3 comprises 15 residues. In nucleotides, the CDR3 is TGCAGTGCTAGAGCGCCTTCGACAGGGAACACTGAAGCTTTCTTT. This encodes CSARAPSTGNTEAFF.

This clonotype was found many times. The chain recombines TRBV18 with TRBJ1-5, with TRBD1 identical over 11 bases. Germline V gene lookup returns CDR1 KGHSH and CDR2 LQKENI. The CDR3 runs to 16 residues. V shed 3 bases and J 5 bases; nucleotides not matched to a gene: 6. The DNA for the CDR3 is TGTGCCAGCTCACCCCTATGGACAGGGGGCGATCAGCCCCAGCATTTT. Translating gives CASSPLWTGGDQPQHF.

The chain is built from TRBV12-3 or TRBV12-4 and TRBJ1-2; no definite D call. V gave up 4 bases and J gave up 0 bases, with 9 bases separating them. This CDR3 contains 14 residues. DNA of the CDR3: TGTGCCAGCAGTTCCCCCGGGGCTAACTATGGCTACACCTTC. It codes for CASSSPGANYGYTF.

This clonotype has at least ten counts. V and J are TRBV12-5 and TRBJ1-5, with TRBD1 matching 10 bases. Per germline, CDR1 LGHNT and CDR2 FRNRAP. V was clipped by 3 bases and J by 4 bases; unmatched bases: 18. The CDR3 runs 20 residues. The CDR3 DNA sequence: TGTGCTAGTGGTTTCCCAACTTCTACCGGGACAGGGGCCTGGAATCAGCCCCAGCATTTT. This sequence encodes CASGFPTSTGTGAWNQPQHF.

V gene TRBV6-1 combines with J gene TRBJ1-1, with D tentatively TRBD1 (6 bases). Germline V CDR1 and CDR2: MNHNS, SASEGT. The V gene lost 4 bases and the J gene lost 4 bases, with 16 bases spanning the gap. CDR3 length: 15 residues. CDR3 coding DNA: TGTGCCAGCAGTGCCGTAACAGGGTCGGGCACTGAAGCTTTCTTT. This sequence encodes CASSAVTGSGTEAFF.

This clonotype was found many times. V usage is TRBV5-1 and J usage is TRBJ2-7; D is unclear. The CDR3 extends over 15 amino acids. V was trimmed by 0 bases and J by 4 bases, leaving 14 bases between them. Germline CDR1 is SGHRS and CDR2 is YFSETQ. In DNA, the CDR3 is TGCGCCAGCAGCTTGGATGGGTCCCCATTATACGAGCAGTACTTC. This translates into CASSLDGSPLYEQYF.

This clonotype was seen ten or more times. The chain is built from TRBV12-3 or TRBV12-4 and TRBJ2-7, with no clear D. The CDR3 loop spans 13 amino acids. Deletions cut 6 bases from V and 3 bases from J, with 12 bases between. The CDR3 loop is CASSGDIRYEQYF. The CDR3 DNA sequence: TGTGCCAGCAGCGGCGACATCCGCTACGAGCAGTACTTC.

This clonotype was found many times. This chain uses TRBV6-5 with TRBJ1-2; 12 positions match TRBD1. Germline trimming cut 6 bases from V and 3 bases from J; bases unmatched to any gene: 5. CDR3 size: 15 residues. Per germline, CDR1 MNHEY and CDR2 SVGAGI. This CDR3 is CASSGTGGSDYGYTF. Written as DNA, the CDR3 is TGTGCCAGCAGCGGGACAGGGGGCTCTGACTATGGCTACACCTTC.

This clonotype came up many times. Here the CDR3 reads CSAIQSSVTEAFF. The DNA of the CDR3 is TGCAGCGCCATCCAGAGTTCAGTCACTGAAGCTTTCTTT. This chain uses TRBV29-1 with TRBJ1-1; D is unresolved. This CDR3 is built from 13 residues. CDR1 and CDR2 (germline): SQVTM, ANQGSEA. Between the trimmed V and J ends, which lost 7 bases and 4 bases, there was a span of 16 bases.

The sample holds many counts of this clonotype. The chain employs TRBV9 and TRBJ1-1; the D gene is possibly TRBD1 (5 bases). The CDR3 totals 16 residues. Trimming shortened V by 7 bases and J by 0 bases, and 19 bases separated the two germline ends. CDR1 is SGDLS and CDR2 is YYNGEE in the germline V gene. Here the CDR3 reads CASASAPGPLNTEAFF. CDR3 sequence (DNA): TGTGCCAGCGCGTCAGCACCGGGACCCTTGAACACTGAAGCTTTCTTT.

This clonotype has ten or more counts. The chain links TRBV6-1 to TRBJ1-5, with 7 bases aligning to TRBD1. V shed 3 bases, J shed 3 bases, and the junction held 5 bases outside the gene matches. Germline V gene data show CDR1 as MNHNS and CDR2 as SASEGT. The CDR3 length is 15 residues. The CDR3 nucleotides read TGTGCCAGCAGTGACCTGGGACAGATCAATCAGCCCCAGCATTTT. Residues: CASSDLGQINQPQHF.

Here the CDR3 reads CASSYSTVQNTEAFF. In nucleotides, the CDR3 is TGTGCCAGCAGTTACTCGACGGTCCAGAACACTGAAGCTTTCTTT. The chain has TRBV6-5 and TRBJ1-1; no clear D gene. The CDR3 is 15 residues long. Germline V CDR1 and CDR2: MNHEY, SVGAGI. V was cut by 0 bases and J by 1 base, with 9 bases left in between.

The rearrangement links TRBV19 to TRBJ1-2, with 8 bases matching TRBD1. CDR1 and CDR2 from the germline V gene are LNHDA and SQIVND (reference sequence). The CDR3 is 15 amino acids. Trimming took 4 bases from V and 0 from J; bases not matched to a gene: 4. This CDR3 is CASSTRTGTNYGYTF. CDR3 bases: TGTGCCAGTAGTACACGGACAGGGACTAACTATGGCTACACCTTC.

This clonotype appeared many times. The chain is built from TRBV27 and TRBJ2-5; D not resolved. V lost 0 bases and J 4 bases, leaving 15 bases between the germline ends. CDR3 size: 16 residues. CDR1 MNHEY and CDR2 SMNVEV come from the germline V gene (reference sequence). The CDR3 DNA sequence: TGTGCCAGCAGTTTATCTAGGCTAGGTAGTGGAGAGACCCAGTACTTC. Translating gives CASSLSRLGSGETQYF.

This clonotype was recorded at least ten times. This chain links TRBV12-3 or TRBV12-4 with TRBJ2-4; maybe TRBD2 (5 bases). Trimming removed 3 bases from V and 7 bases from J, with 10 bases in between. The CDR3 totals 13 residues. The CDR3, as DNA: TGTGCCAGCAGTTTGGCGGGTGGCAACATTCAGTACTTC. Its protein is CASSLAGGNIQYF.

The rearrangement links TRBV6-2 or TRBV6-3 to TRBJ1-2; maybe TRBD1 (5 bases). There are 14 residues in the CDR3. In germline, CDR1 is MNHEY, CDR2 SVGEGT. V lost 5 bases to trimming and J lost 7 bases, with 17 bases between them. The CDR3 nucleotides are TGTGCCAGCAGTCACGGGGACCTAGGTGGTGGCTACACCTTC. Its protein product is CASSHGDLGGGYTF.

This clonotype came up a few times. This chain joins TRBV20-1 and TRBJ1-6, with D unclear. CDR3 length equals 13 residues. Per the germline V gene, CDR1 is DFQATT and CDR2 is SNEGSKA (reference sequence). V was trimmed by 6 bases and J by 9 bases, leaving 15 bases between them. CDR3: CSAAGKESSPLHF. The CDR3 DNA reads as TGCAGTGCAGCTGGGAAGGAAAGTTCACCCCTCCACTTT.

Remarks on this clonotype: A much larger clone differs from this one at a single base, so this may be a read error. The V and J genes are TRBV6-1 and TRBJ2-2, with a tentative D call TRBD2 (6 bases). From germline, CDR1 is MNHNS and CDR2 SASEGT. The CDR3 has 15 residues. CDR3 region: CASSGRDQFLGELLF. The CDR3 DNA is TGTGCCAGCAGTGGGCGGGACCAATTTCTTGGGGAGCTGCTTTTT.

The rearrangement joins TRBV6-2 or TRBV6-3 to TRBJ1-1, with a tentative D call TRBD1 (6 bases). This CDR3 comprises 17 residues. The germline V gene encodes CDR1 MNHEY and CDR2 SVGEGT. The V end lost 0 bases, the J end lost 0 bases, and 14 bases lay between the germline ends. The CDR3 loop reads CASSYSKAAGVNTEAFF. The CDR3 nucleotides are TGTGCCAGCAGTTACTCAAAAGCGGCAGGGGTGAACACTGAAGCTTTCTTT.

CDR3 in DNA: TGTGCCAGCAGTTTCCGCGGACAGGGGGTGACCCAGTACTTC. This gives the protein CASSFRGQGVTQYF. The gene calls are TRBV28 and TRBJ2-5, with 10 bases aligning to TRBD1. This CDR3 spans 14 amino acids. Per the germline V gene, CDR1 is MDHEN and CDR2 is SYDVKM. The ends lost 3 bases at V and 7 bases at J; junction bases unmatched: 5.

On this clonotype itself: At one end the junction does not follow the germline gene, possibly because of a read error. The V and J genes are TRBV7-2 and TRBJ2-7, with 7 bases matching TRBD2. CDR1 and CDR2 (germline): SGHTA, FQGNSA. The CDR3 sequence is 14 residues long. DNA for the CDR3: TGTGCCAGCAGCTTTTCGGGGGGAACCGGGGAGCTGTACTTC. It encodes CASSFSGGTGELYF.

This clonotype has at least ten counts. CDR3 in amino acids: CASRTGLAGGLAYEQYF. The CDR3 nucleotides read TGTGCCAGCCGAACCGGACTAGCGGGAGGATTGGCCTACGAGCAGTACTTC. The chain uses TRBV6-4 and TRBJ2-7, with TRBD2 identical over 14 bases. The ends lost 8 bases at V and 2 bases at J; junction bases unmatched: 11. This CDR3 spans 17 amino acids. Germline CDR1 and CDR2: MRHNA and SNTAGT.

The chain couples TRBV7-3 to TRBJ1-1; D remains ambiguous. The CDR3 sequence is 14 residues long. CDR1 is SGHTA and CDR2 is FQGTGA in the germline V gene. Trimming took 4 bases from V and 6 from J, leaving 15 bases between them. In DNA form, the CDR3 reads TGTGCCAGCAGCTATAGGCGCGGCCACGCTGAAGCTTTCTTT. Its translation: CASSYRRGHAEAFF.

There are many counts of this clonotype. This chain connects TRBV7-2 to TRBJ2-4; D gene unclear. Germline-derived CDR1 and CDR2 are SGHTA and FQGNSA. The CDR3 covers 17 residues. The ends were cut back, 5 bases at V and 0 bases at J, with 17 bases in the middle. The chain's CDR3 is CASSLTYSRLAKNIQYF. The CDR3 DNA follows: TGTGCCAGCAGCCTCACCTACAGTAGGTTAGCCAAAAACATTCAGTACTTC.

The chain couples TRBV5-1 to TRBJ2-7; either TRBD1 or TRBD2 may supply D (5 bases each). Trimming removed 3 bases from V and 6 bases from J, with 22 bases in between. The CDR3 has 16 amino acids. Germline V gene data show CDR1 as SGHRS and CDR2 as YFSETQ. The CDR3 region is CASSSLTGTSLSEQYF. The CDR3 region has the DNA TGCGCCAGCAGCTCACTAACCGGGACCTCATTGTCCGAGCAGTACTTC.

This rearrangement joins TRBV29-1 to TRBJ1-1, with D hard to call. Germline values: CDR1 SQVTM, CDR2 ANQGSEA. This CDR3 spans 13 amino acids. V was pared by 4 bases and J by 0 bases, with 9 bases between. CDR3 amino acids: CSVASAMNTEAFF. The DNA of the CDR3 is TGCAGCGTTGCCTCAGCAATGAACACTGAAGCTTTCTTT.

This clonotype has at least ten counts. The chain couples TRBV20-1 to TRBJ2-7, with a weak D call TRBD2 (6 bases). From germline, CDR1 is DFQATT and CDR2 SNEGSKA (reference sequence). V lost 1 base to trimming and J lost 2 bases, with 12 bases between them. The CDR3 spans 14 residues. CDR3 bases: TGCAGTGCTAGAGCTCACGGAGGGACCTACGAGCAGTACTTC. Translated: CSARAHGGTYEQYF.

This clonotype was seen ten or more times. This sequence joins TRBV4-2 and TRBJ1-2; 10 nucleotides align to TRBD1. The germline CDR1 and CDR2 sequences are LGHNA and YNFKEQ. The CDR3 consists of 15 residues. V shed 4 bases, J shed 8 bases, and the junction held 10 bases outside the gene matches. The CDR3 loop reads CASSRATGGVLGYTF. CDR3 coding DNA: TGTGCCAGCAGCCGCGCGACAGGGGGCGTATTGGGCTACACCTTC.